A single T cell receptor (beta chain) is shown here with its context. Measured with immunoSEQ multiplex PCR; TCRdb has only the in-frame clones, and not every one. The sample lists roughly 490,000 clones; roughly four fifths were seen once. This entry is derived from a study of shared clonotypes between healthy human individuals. The CDR3 is made up of 14 amino acids. Trimming removed 4 bases from V and 7 bases from J, with 17 bases in between. Germline CDR1 and CDR2: MGHRA and YSYEKL. The V gene is TRBV4-1, the J gene TRBJ2-7, with D maybe TRBD2 (7 bases). Sequencing was carried out using PBMCs. This TCR came from a woman aged 35 to 49 in good health. Some clones in this sample may be carry-over from other donors' samples. CDR3 nucleotide sequence: TGCGCCAGCAGCCGCTGGGGGGGGGCGAAAGAGCAGTACTTC. Protein product: CASSRWGGAKEQYF.